This T cell receptor beta chain was sequenced during a study of T cell repertoires in cytomegalovirus infection. Overall study: The authors used CMV epitopes that were HLA-C-restricted (recently identified) and HLA-B-restricted (well studied). CMV infection plus the matching HLA type was flagged by public TCR beta signatures.

About this clonotype: Its antigen is undetermined.

TCRdb re-analysed the reads in MiXCR, keeping a single row per CDR3 protein. Here the sample spans 250,000 to 400,000 distinct CDR3 sequences, about 25% being singletons. Whole-study findings and limits: Carriage of CMV together with the relevant HLA was identifiable through cumulative public TCR beta family frequency. HLA-C-restricted CMV-specific TCR beta clonotypes prevailed in the ex vivo response.

CDR1 SGHRS and CDR2 YFSETQ come from the germline V gene. V lost 4 bases to trimming and J lost 3 bases; unmatched junction nucleotides: 7. The length of the CDR3 is 15 residues. The rearrangement joins TRBV5-1 to TRBJ1-1, with 9 bases fitting TRBD1. Specimen: cultured PBMCs, collected from culture after CMV antigen stimulation. This TCR was recovered from a human donor in good health (CMV status not recorded). Some clones in this sample may be carry-over from other donors' samples. The CDR3 nucleotides are TGCGCCAGCAGCCGGGGACAGGGTCCTTACACTGAAGCTTTCTTT. Protein sequence: CASSRGQGPYTEAFF.